The present T cell receptor beta chain was sequenced within a study of early T cells in non-severe SARS-CoV-2 infection. About the research overall: From unsorted whole blood, bulk RNA was sequenced, and the chains remained unpaired.

Germline CDR1 reads SGHDN; CDR2 reads FVKESK. The ends were cut back, 3 bases at V and 0 bases at J, with 10 bases in the middle. CDR3 length: 15 amino acids. This clonotype was observed a handful of times. TCRdb re-called the 5' RACE reads with MiXCR, one entry per CDR3 protein. The repertoire holds 50,000 to 70,000 distinct CDR3 sequences, with 12% as singletons. The specimen was whole blood. The clonotype originates from an adult who was a healthcare worker with PCR-confirmed SARS-CoV-2 infection or an uninfected control (not recorded which). V is TRBV14 and J is TRBJ2-3; the D gene could be TRBD1 or TRBD2 (5 bases each). The CDR3 spells CASSQRGHSTDTQYF. The CDR3 DNA sequence: TGTGCCAGCAGCCAGAGGGGCCATAGCACAGATACGCAGTATTTT.